The entry below gives a single TCR beta chain sequence along with its context. The antigen is undetermined. The sample comes from a study of T cells expressing NK-cell markers. As for the study in general: Among the eight sequenced donors, seven tested HCMV-seropositive and one tested seronegative.

Reanalyzing the 5' RACE reads, TCRdb keeps one entry per CDR3 protein, without DNA. The sample data list 250,000 to 300,000 distinct CDR3 sequences. The CDR3 consists of 17 residues. Germline V gene sequence: CDR1 KGHSH, CDR2 LQKENI. Regarding the study as a whole: Clones of NKG2C+ T cells that had expanded were of unclear HCMV specificity.

The TCR originated in a woman between 18 and 69 years old in good health. The chain links TRBV18 to TRBJ2-1; there is no DNA to check the TCRdb D call of TRBD2. Sequencing was done on a sample of blood T cells: a sorted CD56 or NKG2C T cell subset, CD4+ or CD8+ T cells, or bulk PBMC T cells (not recorded which). The CDR3 spells CASSPKQTSGGNNEQFF.